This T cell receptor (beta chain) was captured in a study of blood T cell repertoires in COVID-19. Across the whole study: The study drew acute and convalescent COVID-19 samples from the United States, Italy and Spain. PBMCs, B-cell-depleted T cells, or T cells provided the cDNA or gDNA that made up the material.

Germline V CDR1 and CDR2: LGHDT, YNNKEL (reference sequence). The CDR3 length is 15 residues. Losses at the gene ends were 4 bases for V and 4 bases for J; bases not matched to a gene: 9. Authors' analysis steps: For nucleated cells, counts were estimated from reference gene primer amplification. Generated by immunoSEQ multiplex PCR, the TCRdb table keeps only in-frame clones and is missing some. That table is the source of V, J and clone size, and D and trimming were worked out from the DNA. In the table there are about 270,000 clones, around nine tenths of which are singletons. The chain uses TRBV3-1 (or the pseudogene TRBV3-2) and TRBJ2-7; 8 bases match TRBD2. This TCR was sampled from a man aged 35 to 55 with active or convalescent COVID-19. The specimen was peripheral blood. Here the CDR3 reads CASSPSGAGVYEQYF. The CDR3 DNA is TGTGCCAGCAGCCCCTCCGGAGCGGGGGTATACGAGCAGTACTTC.